The subject of this entry is one TCR beta chain. Its antigen is unknown. The TCR beta cDNA libraries carried unique molecular identifiers. MiXCR, applied by TCRdb to the PCR reads, yields one record per CDR3 protein. The sample yields 450,000 or so distinct CDR3 sequences, around 40% seen once. The data are from a study of post-analysis software for immune sequencing data. Study-wide points: Four or five TRBV segments, TRBV5-6, TRBV5-1 and TRBV20-1 among them, were found more frequent in patients than controls.

The CDR3 totals 14 residues. Looked up from germline, CDR1 is LGHDT and CDR2 is YNNKEL (reference sequence). The germline V and J ends were trimmed by 0 bases and 1 base, with 6 bases remaining between them. The chain has TRBV3-1 and TRBJ1-2; D gene ambiguous. The receptor was derived from a girl under 18 with multiple sclerosis. Sequencing input: blood. The CDR3 reads CASSQDSLNYGYTF. CDR3 sequence (DNA): TGTGCCAGCAGCCAAGATTCCCTTAACTATGGCTACACCTTC.